A single TCR beta chain is shown here with its context. The antigen is unknown. Cultured CD4+ T cell DNA underwent sequencing with the Oncomine TCR Beta short-read assay. Using its own MiXCR run on the PCR reads, TCRdb lists one record per CDR3 protein. The table lists about 14,000 distinct CDR3 sequences, about two fifths of them singletons. The data were obtained in a study of vaccination and CD4 T cells after COVID-19. Study-level background: A median of around 70 days (range 14 to 241) separated dose two from the taking of post-vaccine samples.

Indicated treatment: approximately 11-day PBMC culture with coronavirus spike peptide pools or control peptides (ViraFEST assay). The CDR3 covers 12 residues. Looked up from germline, CDR1 is GTSNPN and CDR2 is SVGIG (reference sequence). V was shortened by 2 bases and J by 4 bases, with 9 bases between the two germline ends. The source is a human donor who had recovered from COVID-19. Sequencing input: CD4+ T cells from blood, cultured in vitro. V usage is TRBV30 and J usage is TRBJ2-7; no definite D call. The CDR3, as DNA: TGTGCCTGGAGTATAGTCGGGTACGAGCAGTACTTC. This sequence encodes CAWSIVGYEQYF.